This T cell receptor beta chain was retrieved from a study of blood T cell repertoires in COVID-19. The protocol was immunoSEQ multiplex PCR, while the TCRdb copy is restricted to in-frame clones and leaves out a portion. The sample carries under 150,000 clones, roughly four fifths recorded once. The CDR3 length is 14 residues. Germline V gene data show CDR1 as MNHNS and CDR2 as SASEGT. V was clipped by 2 bases and J by 6 bases, with 14 bases between them. The sample comprised peripheral blood. The receptor was isolated from an elderly woman with active or convalescent COVID-19. The chain couples TRBV6-1 to TRBJ2-7, with a tentative D call TRBD2 (6 bases). The CDR3 spells CASSERGTWSEQYF. Here the CDR3 DNA reads TGTGCCAGCAGTGAACGGGGGACTTGGAGCGAGCAGTACTTC.